This TCR beta chain was sequenced during a study of shared clonotypes between healthy human individuals. Background on the study: Per-donor plates numbered three CD4 naive, three CD4 memory, two CD8 naive and one CD8 memory. Study-wide results and limits: Of the naive CD4 clonotypes, approximately 5% were shared across a handful of donors. At large depth, rarefaction still showed sorted-subset sequencing to be incomplete.

CD8 cells classed as naive were CD45RO-negative and positively selected for CCR7, excluding terminally differentiated effector memory CD45RA+ cells. Of note for this clone: Its specificity is not known.

The sorted-subset replicate PCRs were given around 0.2 ug DNA, which is 31,000 or so T cell genomes. The repertoire was sequenced with immunoSEQ multiplex PCR; TCRdb's copy has only in-frame clones and lacks some. The data contain approximately 600,000 clones, roughly 96% of them singletons. CDR3 size: 14 residues. V lost 4 bases and J 6 bases, leaving 12 bases between the germline ends. Germline V gene sequence: CDR1 MNHEY, CDR2 SMNVEV (reference sequence). The chain employs TRBV27 and TRBJ1-4; D unclear. Sequencing was carried out using naive CD8+ T cells sorted from blood. This clonotype originated in a woman in her twenties or thirties in good health. The CDR3 DNA is TGTGCCAGCAGTTGGGGTTCGGTGGATGAAAAACTGTTTTTT. This gives the protein CASSWGSVDEKLFF.